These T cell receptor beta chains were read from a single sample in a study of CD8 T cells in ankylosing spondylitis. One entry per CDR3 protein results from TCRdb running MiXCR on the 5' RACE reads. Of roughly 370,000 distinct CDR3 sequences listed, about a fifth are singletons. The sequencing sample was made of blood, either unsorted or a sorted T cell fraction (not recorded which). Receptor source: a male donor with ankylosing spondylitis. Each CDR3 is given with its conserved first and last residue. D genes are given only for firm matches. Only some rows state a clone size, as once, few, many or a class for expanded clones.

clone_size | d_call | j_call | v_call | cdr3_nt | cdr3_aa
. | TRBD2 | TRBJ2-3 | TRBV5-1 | TGCGCCAGCAGCACGCATACTAGCGGGAGAGGGGCAGATACGCAGTATTTT | CASSTHTSGRGADTQYF
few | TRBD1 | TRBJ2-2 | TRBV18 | TGTGCCAGCTCACCACTGGTCTCACAGGGGGACACCGGGGAGCTGTTTTTT | CASSPLVSQGDTGELFF
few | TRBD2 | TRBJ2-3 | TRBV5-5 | TGTGCCAGCAGCTTGGGAAACGGGAGGGCCCCAGATACGCAGTATTTT | CASSLGNGRAPDTQYF
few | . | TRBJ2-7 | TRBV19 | TGTGCCAGTAGTTCAAGGGAAGGCAGCTACGAGCAGTACTTC | CASSSREGSYEQYF
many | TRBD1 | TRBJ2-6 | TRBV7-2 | TGTGCCAGCAGCCGGGACAGTACTGGGGCCAACGTCCTGACTTTC | CASSRDSTGANVLTF
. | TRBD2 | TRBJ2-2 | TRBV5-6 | TGTGCCAGCAGCTGGCGACTAGCGGGAGTCCCCGGGGAGCTGTTTTTT | CASSWRLAGVPGELFF
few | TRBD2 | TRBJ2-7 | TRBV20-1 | TGCAGTGCTAGAGATCGCGCGGGAGGGCCCTACGAGCAGTACTTC | CSARDRAGGPYEQYF
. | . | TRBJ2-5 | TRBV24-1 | TGTGCCACCAGTGGGACAGACATCCAAGAGACCCAGTACTTC | CATSGTDIQETQYF
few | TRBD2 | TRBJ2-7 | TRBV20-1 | TGCAGTGCTAGGACTAGCGGTAGCGAGCAGTACTTC | CSARTSGSEQYF
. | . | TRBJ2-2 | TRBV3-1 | TGTGCCAGCAGCCAAGGAGACCCAAGGGTCTCCGGGGAGCTGTTTTTT | CASSQGDPRVSGELFF
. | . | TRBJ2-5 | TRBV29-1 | TGCAGCGTTCTACACAGGGCCCAAGAGACCCAGTACTTC | CSVLHRAQETQYF
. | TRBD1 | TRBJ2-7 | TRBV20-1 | TGCAGTGCTAGGGGGACAGGGCGCGACGAGCAGTACTTC | CSARGTGRDEQYF
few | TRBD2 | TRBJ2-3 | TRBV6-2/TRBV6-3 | TGTGCCAGCAGTTACTCAGGACTAGCGGGAGCTTCCCCAGATACGCAGTATTTT | CASSYSGLAGASPDTQYF
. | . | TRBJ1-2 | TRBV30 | TGTGCCTGGAGTTCGGGGGTTTATGGCTACACCTTC | CAWSSGVYGYTF
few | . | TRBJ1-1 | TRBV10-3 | TGTGCCATCGGCAGGGAGGGCACTGAAGCTTTCTTT | CAIGREGTEAFF
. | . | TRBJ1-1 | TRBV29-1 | TGCAGCGCTCCCCGACCGGGGAACACTGAAGCTTTCTTT | CSAPRPGNTEAFF
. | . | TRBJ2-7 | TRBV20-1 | TGCAGTGCGAGGGGCGGCAGGGGCCACGAGCAGTACTTC | CSARGGRGHEQYF
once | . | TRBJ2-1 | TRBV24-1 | TGTGCCACCATGGGGAGGGGCAGGGGGTCTTTTGTCTCCTACAATGAGCAGATCTTC | CATMGRGRGSFVSYNEQIF
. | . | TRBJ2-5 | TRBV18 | TGTGCCAGCTCACCCACCACCCCAGCGGAAGAGACCCAGTACTTC | CASSPTTPAEETQYF
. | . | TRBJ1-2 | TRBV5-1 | TGCGCCAGCAGCTTTGGGGGCGGAAATGGCTACACCTTC | CASSFGGGNGYTF
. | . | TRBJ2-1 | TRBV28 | TGTGCCAGCAGCTCACCAAGGGGGGGTCCCTACAATGAGCAGTTCTTC | CASSSPRGGPYNEQFF
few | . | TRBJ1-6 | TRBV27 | TGTGCCAGCAGTTTATCGTATCCTGAGAATTCACCCCTCCACTTT | CASSLSYPENSPLHF
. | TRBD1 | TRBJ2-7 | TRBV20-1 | TGCAGTGCTACGACAGGGAGCTCCTACGAGCAGTACTTC | CSATTGSSYEQYF
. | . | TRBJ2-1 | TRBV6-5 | TGTGCCAGCAGTTTCTACGACTATAGCGGCTACAATGAGCAGTTCTTC | CASSFYDYSGYNEQFF
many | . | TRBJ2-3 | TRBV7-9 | TGTGCCAGCAGCTTGCGTTTGACGACAGATACGCAGTATTTT | CASSLRLTTDTQYF
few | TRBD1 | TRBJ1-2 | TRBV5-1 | TGCGCCAGCAGCTTGGTGGGACAGGGCTATGGCTACACCTTC | CASSLVGQGYGYTF
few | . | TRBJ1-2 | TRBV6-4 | TGTGCCAGCAGTGTCCTTCCGGGTACTAACTATGGCTACACCTTC | CASSVLPGTNYGYTF
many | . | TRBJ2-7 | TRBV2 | TGTGCCAGCAGGTCCCTCGGCCACTCCTACGAGCAGTACTTC | CASRSLGHSYEQYF
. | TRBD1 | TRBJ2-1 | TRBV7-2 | TGTGCCAGCAGCCCGTCCCTGACAGGGGTAAGAAAAAATGAGCAGTTCTTC | CASSPSLTGVRKNEQFF
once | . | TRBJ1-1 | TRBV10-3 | TGTGCCATCAGTGATCCGGGATTAAACACTGAAGCTTTCTTT | CAISDPGLNTEAFF
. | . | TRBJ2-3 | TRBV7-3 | TGTGCCAGCAGCCCTGGGCAGGGGGATACGCAGTATTTT | CASSPGQGDTQYF
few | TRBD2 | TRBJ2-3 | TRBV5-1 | TGCGCCAGCAGCTTAGGCGGGAGGGCTGAGTCTAGCACAGATACGCAGTATTTT | CASSLGGRAESSTDTQYF
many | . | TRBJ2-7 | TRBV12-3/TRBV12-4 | TGTGCCAGCAGCCTCCAGTTCTACGAGCAGTACTTC | CASSLQFYEQYF
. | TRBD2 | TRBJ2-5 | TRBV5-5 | TGTGCCAGCAGCCTTACGACCGGGACTAGGCAAGAGACCCAGTACTTC | CASSLTTGTRQETQYF
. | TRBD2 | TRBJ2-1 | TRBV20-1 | TGCAGTGCCTCGGGAGGTATTAAGAGGAATGAGCAGTTCTTC | CSASGGIKRNEQFF
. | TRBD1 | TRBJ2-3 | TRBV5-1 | TGCGCCAGCAGCTCCGGACAGGGAGGCACAGATACGCAGTATTTT | CASSSGQGGTDTQYF
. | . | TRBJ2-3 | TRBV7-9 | TGTGCCAGCAGCTCCTCCGGACGGGGATCAGGAGATACGCAGTATTTT | CASSSSGRGSGDTQYF
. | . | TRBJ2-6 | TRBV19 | TGTGCCAGTAGTATGGAAGGGGCGCCGAGCGGGGCCAACGTCCTGACTTTC | CASSMEGAPSGANVLTF
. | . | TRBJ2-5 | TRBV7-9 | TGTGCCAGCAGCCTTTCCGTCTCCCGAGAGACCCAGTACTTC | CASSLSVSRETQYF
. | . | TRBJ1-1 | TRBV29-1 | TGCAGCGTTGGAAGGGACTCGGGCTCGTCCGAAGCTTTCTTT | CSVGRDSGSSEAFF
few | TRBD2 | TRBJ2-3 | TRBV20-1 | TGCAGTGCTAGAAAGCCGGCGGGAGGACTTTTCACAGATACGCAGTATTTT | CSARKPAGGLFTDTQYF